Listed here are 23 T cell receptor beta chains from one sample, sequenced in a study of beta chain features in type 1 diabetes. Study-level findings and limits: Among patients with Type 1 diabetes, TCRB CDR3s were moderately but significantly shorter in every one of the four CD4+ subsets.

Their antigens remain unidentified. Since all of the isolated RNA was reverse transcribed, expressed TCRB transcripts were what got sequenced. The data were produced by immunoSEQ multiplex PCR, yet TCRdb's version contains in-frame clones alone and is incomplete. The sample has hundreds of thousands of clones; 10% to 15% are singletons. Sequencing was done on a sample of naive CD4+ T cells from blood. The receptors shown here come from a man between 18 and 35 years old with type 1 diabetes.

This clone came up a few times. This chain joins TRBV9 and TRBJ2-3, with D hard to call. The CDR3 sequence is 13 residues long. Germline V lookup: CDR1 SGDLS, CDR2 YYNGEE. The V end lost 0 bases, the J end lost 6 bases, and 8 bases lay between the germline ends. The CDR3 reads CASSVGVVDTQYF. In nucleotides, the CDR3 is TGTGCCAGCAGCGTAGGGGTGGTGGATACGCAGTATTTT. The variable domain in full, completed from reference TRBV9 and TRBJ2-3, reads DSGVTQTPKHLITATGQRVTLRCSPRSGDLSVYWYQQSLDQGLQFLIQYYNGEERAKGNILERFSAQQFPDLHSELNLSSLELGDSALYFCASSVGVVDTQYFGPGTRLTVL.

This clone occurred a few times. This chain joins TRBV5-1 and TRBJ1-1, with 11 bases lining up with TRBD1. V gave up 4 bases and J gave up 5 bases; unmatched junction bases: 10. The CDR3 is 16 amino acids. Germline-derived CDR1 and CDR2 are SGHRS and YFSETQ. CDR3 in amino acids: CASSQGQGATYTEAFF. DNA for the CDR3: TGCGCCAGCAGCCAAGGACAGGGGGCGACGTATACTGAAGCTTTCTTT. Variable domain in full (rest from reference TRBV5-1 and TRBJ1-1): KAGVTQTPRYLIKTRGQQVTLSCSPISGHRSVSWYQQTPGQGLQFLFEYFSETQRNKGNFPGRFSGRQFSNSRSEMNVSTLELGDSALYLCASSQGQGATYTEAFFGQGTRLTVV.

This sequence joins TRBV27 and TRBJ1-1; TRBD1 matches at 8 bases. V was pared by 5 bases and J by 6 bases, with 2 bases of the junction left unmatched. CDR3 length equals 12 residues. From germline, CDR1 is MNHEY and CDR2 SMNVEV (reference sequence). The CDR3, as DNA: TGTGCCAGCAGTGCGGACAGGGCTGAAGCTTTCTTT. This gives the protein CASSADRAEAFF.

This clone was seen only a few times. This chain links TRBV4-1 with TRBJ1-5; D ambiguous. V gave up 0 bases and J gave up 9 bases, with 15 bases separating them. Germline V lookup: CDR1 MGHRA, CDR2 YSYEKL. The CDR3 has 15 residues. CDR3 amino acids: CASSQDLRRRGPQHF. CDR3 bases: TGCGCCAGCAGCCAAGATCTGAGGAGACGCGGGCCCCAGCATTTT.

The chain employs TRBV4-2 and TRBJ2-5; a possible D gene is TRBD1 (6 bases). V was cut by 1 base and J by 3 bases, with 15 bases left in between. The V gene's germline CDR1 is LGHNA and CDR2 YNFKEQ. The CDR3 has 16 residues. In DNA, the CDR3 is TGTGCCAGCAGCCAAGTTGTACTACAGGGTAAAGAGACCCAGTACTTC. Protein sequence: CASSQVVLQGKETQYF.

As to this clone: Different DNA sequences within this sample yield the same CDR3. The rearrangement links TRBV15 to TRBJ2-5; TRBD1 agrees at 7 bases. V was pared by 0 bases and J by 1 base, with 2 bases of the junction left unmatched. Germline V gene lookup returns CDR1 LNHNV and CDR2 YYDKDF (reference sequence). The CDR3 has 15 residues. The CDR3 bases are TGTGCCACCAGCAGAGATCGGACAGGCCAAGAGACCCAGTACTTC. Translation: CATSRDRTGQETQYF. Combining the CDR3 with reference TRBV15 and TRBJ2-5 gives the whole variable domain DAMVIQNPRYQVTQFGKPVTLSCSQTLNHNVMYWYQQKSSQAPKLLFHYYDKDFNNEADTPDNFQSRRPNTSFCFLDIRSPGLGDTAMYLCATSRDRTGQETQYFGPGTRLLVL.

This clone was seen more than once but under ten times. This chain joins TRBV18 and TRBJ2-7; perhaps TRBD2 as D (6 bases). Germline values: CDR1 KGHSH, CDR2 LQKENI. This CDR3 spans 14 amino acids. With 0 bases removed from V and 2 bases from J, the gap between germline ends came to 8 bases. In nucleotides, the CDR3 is TGTGCCAGCTCACCACCTGGGACTCCCTACGAGCAGTACTTC. Translation gives CASSPPGTPYEQYF.

On this clone: At the DNA level, this CDR3 is encoded by other sequences in the same sample as well. The chain is built from TRBV5-4 and TRBJ2-3, with 9 bases that match TRBD2. CDR1 is SGHNT, CDR2 YYREEE, per germline (reference sequence). The CDR3 is made up of 14 amino acids. The junction had 1 base not matched to a gene; V was cut back by 0 bases and J by 5 bases. As DNA, the CDR3 is TGTGCCAGCAGCTTGGAAGCGGGGGGAGATACGCAGTATTTT. The encoded protein is CASSLEAGGDTQYF.

This clone was seen more than once but under ten times. This chain uses TRBV29-1 with TRBJ1-1; 7 bases fit TRBD1. The CDR3 covers 13 residues. Germline V gives CDR1 SQVTM, CDR2 ANQGSEA. Trimming at V came to 6 bases and at J to 1 base, leaving 5 bases not matched to a gene. The CDR3 spells CSVAQGSNTEAFF. Written as DNA, the CDR3 is TGCAGCGTCGCACAGGGGTCGAACACTGAAGCTTTCTTT.

The chain recombines TRBV4-2 with TRBJ2-3; 14 positions agree with TRBD2. Unmatched junction bases numbered 8, after V lost 3 bases and J lost 6 bases. The CDR3 covers 17 residues. Germline V gene sequence: CDR1 LGHNA, CDR2 YNFKEQ. For the CDR3, the DNA is TGTGCCAGCAGCCAGGTGACTAGCGGGGGGGCCGAGGATACGCAGTATTTT. It encodes CASSQVTSGGAEDTQYF.

There are a few counts of this clone. The chain carries TRBV28 and TRBJ1-1, with 7 nucleotides matching TRBD1. The length of the CDR3 is 16 residues. V dropped 5 bases and J dropped 5; count of bases not matched to a gene: 14. Germline lookup yields CDR1 MDHEN and CDR2 SYDVKM. The CDR3 reads CASSPSATGRGTEAFF. Written as DNA, the CDR3 is TGTGCCAGCAGTCCCTCAGCGACAGGGAGAGGAACTGAAGCTTTCTTT.

There are a few counts of this clone. The chain couples TRBV7-2 to TRBJ2-7; D gene ambiguous. V was cut by 6 bases and J by 6 bases, with 12 bases left in between. Germline V CDR1 and CDR2: SGHTA, FQGNSA. This CDR3 comprises 12 residues. In DNA form, the CDR3 reads TGTGCCAGCAGTCAGAGACCGGGCGAGCAGTACTTC. Its protein is CASSQRPGEQYF.

The chain links TRBV7-2 to TRBJ2-1, with 9 bases identical to TRBD2. Germline CDR1 and CDR2: SGHTA and FQGNSA. This CDR3 spans 17 amino acids. V gave up 1 base and J gave up 2 bases; unmatched junction bases: 6. In DNA form, the CDR3 reads TGTGCCAGCAGCTTAGTGGCTAGCGGGGACGCCTACAATGAGCAGTTCTTC. Translated, it gives CASSLVASGDAYNEQFF.

The chain employs TRBV5-6 and TRBJ2-7, with TRBD1 identical over 9 bases. There are 14 residues in the CDR3. The germline CDR1 and CDR2 sequences are SGHDT and YYEEEE. The junction had 0 bases not matched to a gene; V was cut back by 2 bases and J by 0 bases. CDR3 coding DNA: TGTGCCAGCAGCTTACAGGGGGCCTCCTACGAGCAGTACTTC. Translation: CASSLQGASYEQYF.

This clone was recorded a few times. The V call is TRBV6-5, the J call TRBJ1-2, with 10 nucleotides matching TRBD1. Germline values: CDR1 MNHEY, CDR2 SVGAGI. The CDR3 totals 15 residues. J gave up 5 bases and V 6 bases, and 9 bases lay outside the gene matches. CDR3 DNA sequence: TGTGCCAGCAGGGCCCCCGGACAGGGGGGTTATGGCTACACCTTC. It is translated as CASRAPGQGGYGYTF.

This clone was observed once. The genes are TRBV5-6 and TRBJ2-7; the match to TRBD1 covers 10 bases. This CDR3 has 16 residues. Per the germline V gene, CDR1 is SGHDT and CDR2 is YYEEEE. Trimming removed 5 bases from V and 5 bases from J; junction bases left unmatched: 13. The CDR3 nucleotides read TGTGCCAGCAGTTACCACCGGACAGGGGGATGGAACGAGCAGTACTTC. This sequence encodes CASSYHRTGGWNEQYF.

The genes are TRBV2 and TRBJ1-5; the D is unclear. Germline values: CDR1 SNHLY, CDR2 FYNNEI. There are 13 residues in the CDR3. The ends were cut back, 6 bases at V and 3 bases at J, with 9 bases in the middle. The CDR3 bases are TGTGCCAGCAGAAGGGAGTTCAATCAGCCCCAGCATTTT. Protein: CASRREFNQPQHF.

CDR3 sequence: CASRGTGLSYEQYF. The DNA for the CDR3 is TGTGCCAGCAGGGGGACGGGCCTCTCCTACGAGCAGTACTTC. J is TRBJ2-7 and V is TRBV6-5, with D perhaps TRBD1 or TRBD2 (5 bases each). The germline gives CDR1 MNHEY, CDR2 SVGAGI. Trimming removed 6 bases at V and 0 bases at J, with 12 bases between. CDR3 length: 14 amino acids.

This clone has just a few counts. CDR3 DNA sequence: TGTGCCAGCAGCCCTCCACTTCAGGGGGCGGGTTCACCCCTCCACTTT. Amino acids: CASSPPLQGAGSPLHF. The chain couples TRBV7-8 to TRBJ1-6; 8 nucleotides agree with TRBD1. CDR3 length: 16 residues. After removal of 5 bases from V and 9 bases from J, the junction contained 12 bases not matched to a gene. Germline V gene data show CDR1 as SGHVS and CDR2 as FQNEAQ.

The rearrangement joins TRBV27 to TRBJ1-6; maybe TRBD1 (6 bases). V was cut by 2 bases and J by 7 bases, with 12 bases left in between. This CDR3 region has 15 residues. Per the germline V gene, CDR1 is MNHEY and CDR2 is SMNVEV (reference sequence). CDR3 nucleotide sequence: TGTGCCAGCAGTTTAGGTCGGACAGTCAATTCACCCCTCCACTTT. Its protein product is CASSLGRTVNSPLHF.

This clone has only a few counts. The genes are TRBV14 and TRBJ2-1; 9 nucleotides match TRBD1. J gave up 1 base and V 2 bases, and 9 bases lay outside the gene matches. From germline, CDR1 is SGHDN and CDR2 FVKESK. The CDR3 totals 18 residues. The CDR3 spells CASSQRLWTGVSYNEQFF. CDR3 sequence (DNA): TGTGCCAGCAGCCAACGACTTTGGACAGGGGTGTCCTACAATGAGCAGTTCTTC.

This clone was picked up a small number of times. The rearrangement uses TRBV4-1 and TRBJ2-5, with D perhaps TRBD1 or TRBD2 (6 bases each). CDR1 is MGHRA and CDR2 is YSYEKL in the germline V gene. The CDR3 is 15 amino acids. The V gene lost 4 bases and the J gene lost 7 bases, with 19 bases spanning the gap. CDR3 sequence (DNA): TGCGCCAGCAGCCCCGGGGGCACCCCTGGGGGGACCCAGTACTTC. It specifies CASSPGGTPGGTQYF.

The V call is TRBV2, the J call TRBJ2-6; D gene uncertain. V was shortened by 8 bases and J by 2 bases, with 16 bases between the two germline ends. This CDR3 has 16 residues. The germline V gene encodes CDR1 SNHLY and CDR2 FYNNEI. CDR3 nucleotides: TGTGCCAGCCATGAAGTAAGGTCCGCTGGGGCCAACGTCCTGACTTTC. Amino acid sequence: CASHEVRSAGANVLTF.